This T cell receptor beta chain was retrieved from a study of blood T cell repertoires in COVID-19. The wider study: Samples of COVID-19 (acute and convalescent) were obtained from the United States, Italy and Spain. PBMCs, B-cell-depleted T cells, or T cells were the source of the cDNA or gDNA that made up the material.

Under the authors' procedure: Counts of nucleated cells, estimated from reference gene primer amplification, were obtained. Repertoires were generated with immunoSEQ multiplex PCR, while TCRdb's copy carries only in-frame clones and drops some. V and J calls and clone size are copied from that table; D and trimming were computed from the DNA. The table includes some 94,000 clones, about nine tenths detected once. The CDR3 contains 13 residues. Trimming pared 4 bases from V and 5 bases from J, leaving 12 bases between. The V gene's germline CDR1 is SGHRS and CDR2 YFSETQ. Material: peripheral blood. This sequence joins TRBV5-1 and TRBJ1-1; unclear D gene. This sequence originates from a human donor in a cohort sampled during active COVID-19. The DNA for the CDR3 is TGCGCCAGCAGCGTCGTTGAGGCAACTGAAGCTTTCTTT. It encodes CASSVVEATEAFF.